Below, one T cell receptor (beta chain) is given with its context. The data originate from a study of T cells in lung cancer brain metastases. Paired samples had equal genomic DNA input, ranging roughly 2.24 to 5.5 ug. Assay: immunoSEQ multiplex PCR; the TCRdb copy retains only in-frame clones and omits some. Here the sample spans a few thousand clones, about 85% being singletons. Germline lookup yields CDR1 MNHEY and CDR2 SVGAGI. Trimming pared 4 bases from V and 2 bases from J, leaving 9 bases between. The CDR3 length is 15 residues. The sequence came from a woman aged 50 to 65 with non-small cell lung cancer that had spread to the brain. This rearrangement joins TRBV6-5 to TRBJ2-6; D remains ambiguous. The sample comprised tumor tissue from a brain metastasis. The CDR3 bases are TGTGCCAGCAGTTTCGATCCTGCTGGGGCCAACGTCCTGACTTTC. This codes for CASSFDPAGANVLTF.